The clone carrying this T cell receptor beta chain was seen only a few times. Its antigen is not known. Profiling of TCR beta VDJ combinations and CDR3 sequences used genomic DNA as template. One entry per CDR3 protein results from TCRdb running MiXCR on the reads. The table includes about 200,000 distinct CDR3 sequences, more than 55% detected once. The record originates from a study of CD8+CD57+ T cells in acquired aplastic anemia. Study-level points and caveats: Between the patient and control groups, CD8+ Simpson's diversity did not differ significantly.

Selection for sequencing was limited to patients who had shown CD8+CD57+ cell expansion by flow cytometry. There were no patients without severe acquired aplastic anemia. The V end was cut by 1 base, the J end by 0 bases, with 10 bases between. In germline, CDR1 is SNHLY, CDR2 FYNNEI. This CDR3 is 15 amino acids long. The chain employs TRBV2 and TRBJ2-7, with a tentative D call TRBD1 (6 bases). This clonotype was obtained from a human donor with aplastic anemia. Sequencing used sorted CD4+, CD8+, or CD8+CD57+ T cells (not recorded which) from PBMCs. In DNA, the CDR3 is TGTGCCAGCAGTGAAGGGGGACACCTCTCCTACGAGCAGTACTTC. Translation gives CASSEGGHLSYEQYF.